This TCR beta chain was sequenced during a study of control samples from healthy donors and cancer patients (dated by TCRdb to the early 2020s). Libraries were made using the immunoSEQ multiplex PCR assay. The immuneACCESS repertoire file appears here via TCRdb, limited to in-frame rearrangements. These files lack a portion of the clones; in checked studies, under half of the deficit traces to unresolved V genes, and the cause of the others is not known. Counted in this sample were about 100,000 clones; about 85% of them appeared once. Approximately 20% of the sample goes to the ten largest clones. This clone showed up just once. The specificity of this receptor is unknown. No base quality information exists; no much larger clone differs at one position. Sequencing was carried out using blood. This receptor was obtained from a man under 40 in good health.

The CDR3 is CATSDPSGAGDTQYF. In nucleotides, the sequence is TGTGCCACCAGTGATCCCAGCGGGGCCGGAGATACGCAGTATTTT. This receptor chain uses TRBV24-1 and TRBJ2-3; TRBD2 matches 7 bases in the middle. CDR1 KGHDR and CDR2 SFDVKD are derived from the germline V gene. V loses 3 bases at its end and J loses 5 bases; junction bases beyond the gene matches: 7. Including cysteine and phenylalanine, the CDR3 has 15 amino acids. Only the CDR3 DNA is retained, 45 bases long and in frame from the first base.